This is a list of T cell receptor beta chains from one sample in a study of blood T cells in healthy people across ages. TCRdb re-analysed the 5' RACE reads in MiXCR, keeping a single row per CDR3 protein. The sample has about a million distinct CDR3 sequences, 35% to 40% seen once. The sample taken for sequencing was blood. The receptors come from a man between 18 and 35 years old in good health. Each CDR3 is given with its conserved first and last residue.

CASSPSTVFSGYTF	TRBV12-3/TRBV12-4	TRBJ1-2
CSARVGTNEKLFF	TRBV20-1	TRBJ1-4
CASSSSFTEAFF	TRBV12-3/TRBV12-4	TRBJ1-1
CASTFRWAVATNEKLFF	TRBV12-3/TRBV12-4	TRBJ1-4
CASSLTAGGDTDTQYF	TRBV7-2	TRBJ2-3
CASSVPSGSSYNEQFF	TRBV9	TRBJ2-1
CAIRPRENSYGYTF	TRBV10-3	TRBJ1-2
CASSGTRGQSTEAFF	TRBV5-1	TRBJ1-1
CASSLLGRQGNYGYTF	TRBV28	TRBJ1-2
CASSPLDLNQPQHF	TRBV5-1	TRBJ1-5
CASSILTDNEQYF	TRBV5-6	TRBJ2-5
CASPGLAGGSSYNEQFF	TRBV27	TRBJ2-1
CASSLAFGSNEQFF	TRBV7-2	TRBJ2-1
CASGSGFQPQHF	TRBV12-5	TRBJ1-5
CASSQTDGWETQYF	TRBV6-5	TRBJ2-5
CASSSYRGQNTEAFF	TRBV6-2/TRBV6-3	TRBJ1-1
CATSDLDRLLPIAGVQYNEQFF	TRBV24-1	TRBJ2-1
CASRGTATYGYTF	TRBV27	TRBJ1-2
CATSGGAQTDTQYF	TRBV15	TRBJ2-3
CSARDIQDSPLHF	TRBV20-1	TRBJ1-6
CSARVPGRNEKLFF	TRBV20-1	TRBJ1-4
CSVSGRSNTEAFF	TRBV29-1	TRBJ1-1
CASSSLHLVAGTDTQYF	TRBV7-2	TRBJ2-3
CASSLGPGAGEQYF	TRBV11-2	TRBJ2-5
CASSYLSSANYGYTF	TRBV6-5	TRBJ1-2